Given below is one T cell receptor beta chain in context. Its antigen is still unknown. Reprocessing the 5' RACE reads, TCRdb reports a single entry for every CDR3 protein and omits DNA. The sample table sets out a few hundred thousand distinct CDR3 sequences. Germline V gene lookup returns CDR1 SQVTM and CDR2 ANQGSEA. CDR3 length: 14 amino acids. The sample comes from a study of T cells expressing NK-cell markers. Study in general: Beta-chain profiling covered CD3+CD56+NKG2C+, CD3+CD56+NKG2C- and CD3+CD56-NKG2C+ sorted subsets.

General observations from the study: HCMV specificity of the expanded NKG2C+ T cell clones was not established.

The chain is built from TRBV29-1 and TRBJ2-1; TCRdb gives TRBD2 as the D gene, but with no DNA this cannot be confirmed. Sequencing was performed on blood T cells: a sorted CD56 or NKG2C T cell subset, CD4+ or CD8+ T cells, or bulk PBMC T cells (not recorded which). The TCR was taken from a man younger than 35 in good health. This CDR3 reads CSVASDITYNEQFF.